A selection of T cell receptor beta chains follows, all from one sample in a study of a mutant IDH1 vaccine in newly diagnosed glioma. The table came from immunoSEQ multiplex PCR; TCRdb's copy has only in-frame clones and leaves some out. The data show tens of thousands of clones, about four fifths seen once. No antigen has been identified for these receptors. The sequenced sample was PBMCs, obtained from a glioma patient whose treatment included an IDH1 peptide vaccine. The source is a man in his forties with glioma. CDR3s include the opening cysteine and the closing phenylalanine or tryptophan. The order of the fields is V gene, D gene, J gene, clone size, CDR3 DNA, CDR3 protein. A D gene is named only where the DNA matches it firmly. A clone size is listed for some rows: how often the clone was seen (once, few, many), or a class if it is expanded.

v_call: TRBV27
d_call: TRBD1
j_call: TRBJ1-2
clone_size: NA
cdr3_nt: TGTGCCAGCAGTTTCCGGCAGGGGGCAGAAGGCTACACCTTC
cdr3_aa: CASSFRQGAEGYTF

v_call: TRBV5-4
d_call: NA
j_call: TRBJ2-3
clone_size: NA
cdr3_nt: TGTGCCAGCAGCTTGGAGGCCGGCCTCACAGATACGCAGTATTTT
cdr3_aa: CASSLEAGLTDTQYF

v_call: TRBV28
d_call: NA
j_call: TRBJ1-1
clone_size: NA
cdr3_nt: TGTGCCAGCAGTTCGATGGGTGAAGCTTTCTTT
cdr3_aa: CASSSMGEAFF

v_call: TRBV6-5
d_call: NA
j_call: TRBJ1-6
clone_size: NA
cdr3_nt: TGTGCCAGCAGTTACGGAGGGTTGTCACCCCTCCACTTT
cdr3_aa: CASSYGGLSPLHF

v_call: TRBV19
d_call: NA
j_call: TRBJ2-3
clone_size: once
cdr3_nt: TGTGCCAGTACCCCCAGTGCGGGGGCGCCGTATACGCAGTATTTT
cdr3_aa: CASTPSAGAPYTQYF

v_call: TRBV19
d_call: NA
j_call: TRBJ2-5
clone_size: NA
cdr3_nt: TGTGCCAGTAGTATAGCAGGAGGGGTCGAGACCCAGTACTTC
cdr3_aa: CASSIAGGVETQYF

v_call: TRBV6-5
d_call: TRBD2
j_call: TRBJ2-7
clone_size: NA
cdr3_nt: TGTGCCAGCAGCCCAACGGGGGGTTGGTCCTACGAGCAGTACTTC
cdr3_aa: CASSPTGGWSYEQYF

v_call: TRBV19
d_call: NA
j_call: TRBJ2-6
clone_size: NA
cdr3_nt: TGTGCCAGTAGTTCGGGACTTCCTGGCAGCTCTGGGGCCAACGTCCTGACTTTC
cdr3_aa: CASSSGLPGSSGANVLTF

v_call: TRBV4-2
d_call: NA
j_call: TRBJ2-2
clone_size: NA
cdr3_nt: TGTGCCAGCAGCCAAGAACTCGAGGCGGGAAGAATCGGGACCGGGGAGCTGTTTTTT
cdr3_aa: CASSQELEAGRIGTGELFF

v_call: TRBV5-6
d_call: NA
j_call: TRBJ1-5
clone_size: NA
cdr3_nt: TGTGCCAGCAGCTTGTTCCAGGGGAGCAATCAGCCCCAGCATTTT
cdr3_aa: CASSLFQGSNQPQHF

v_call: TRBV27
d_call: NA
j_call: TRBJ1-2
clone_size: NA
cdr3_nt: TGTGCCAGCAGTTTAGCGGCAGGGGCCGTCTATGGCTACACCTTC
cdr3_aa: CASSLAAGAVYGYTF

v_call: TRBV29-1
d_call: NA
j_call: TRBJ2-5
clone_size: NA
cdr3_nt: TGCAGCGTTGATGCGCCAGCCGGAGAGACCCAGTACTTC
cdr3_aa: CSVDAPAGETQYF

v_call: TRBV4-2
d_call: NA
j_call: TRBJ2-3
clone_size: NA
cdr3_nt: TGTGCCAGCAGCCCCCTGCCTCACACAGATACGCAGTATTTT
cdr3_aa: CASSPLPHTDTQYF

v_call: TRBV7-9
d_call: NA
j_call: TRBJ1-1
clone_size: few
cdr3_nt: TGTGCCAGCAGCTTGGGACGGATTATCACTGAAGCTTTCTTT
cdr3_aa: CASSLGRIITEAFF

v_call: TRBV11-2
d_call: NA
j_call: TRBJ1-2
clone_size: NA
cdr3_nt: TGTGCCAGCAGCTTTTCTTCCGGGTTGGGAGGCTACACCTTC
cdr3_aa: CASSFSSGLGGYTF

v_call: TRBV7-9
d_call: NA
j_call: TRBJ1-1
clone_size: few
cdr3_nt: TGTGCCAGCAGGGTGGTTGTGGGGAACACTGAAGCTTTCTTT
cdr3_aa: CASRVVVGNTEAFF

v_call: TRBV27
d_call: NA
j_call: TRBJ2-7
clone_size: NA
cdr3_nt: TGTGCCAGCAGTTTATACCCCCCACTGGAGGGCGTCGGGTTTGCCGAGCAGTACTTC
cdr3_aa: CASSLYPPLEGVGFAEQYF

v_call: TRBV18
d_call: TRBD2
j_call: TRBJ2-5
clone_size: NA
cdr3_nt: TGTGCCAGCTCGCCTCTAGCGGGGGGGAACAAAGAGACCCAGTACTTC
cdr3_aa: CASSPLAGGNKETQYF